The present TCR beta chain was sequenced within a study of cytomegalovirus exposure and HLA in healthy donors (dated by TCRdb to about 2017). About the study as a whole: In an earlier analysis of 550 to 750 of the donors, 276 Gb of sequence data and approximately 120 million unique TCR beta sequences from roughly 200 million T cells were reported. Around 300 gigabases of sequencing data and 70 million to 85 million unique TCR sequences were included in an early release covering over 600 HLA-typed donors. The genetic ancestry cluster associated with self-reported Caucasian donors included 65% to 90% of the 398 genotyped donors. The aim of the study was to test whether cataloging public T cell receptors could identify signatures of past pathogen exposure. The study profiled the T cell repertoires of some 610 subjects by immunosequencing and related them to cytomegalovirus serostatus. Along with the 666-subject first cohort, a separate validation cohort of over a hundred different subjects was used. To predict cytomegalovirus infection status, the study brought together high-throughput TCR immunosequencing, statistical association of individual TCRs with disease status, and machine learning. In a later analysis, previously published TCR beta repertoires from 670 or so donors were re-analyzed and high-resolution HLA genotyping was added so that TCR occurrence patterns could be studied. In the later analysis, no new phenotypic data were used to find candidate immune exposures; instead, reliance was placed on TCR beta sequences and their occurrence across donors. To decide whether each TCR beta V gene segment behaved as functional or pseudogenic, an earlier analysis of 587 of the donors relied on high-throughput TCR beta sequencing. Donor age, sex, ethnicity and CMV serostatus were compiled together with the repertoire data. A later genetic analysis used genome-wide SNP genotypes for 398 of the 666 donors, treating that subset as a discovery cohort. All discovery cohort repertoires had been generated using a single sequencing platform. HLA typing covered class I and class II loci at four-digit resolution. Typing coverage differed by locus: A, B, C, DRB1 and DQB1 were typed in about 629-640 donors, DQA1 in 500 to 550, DPA1 in 600 to 610, and DPB1 in 400 to 490. Because of strong linkage in the cohort, roughly 5 DR-DQ haplotypes were treated as single units for association and clustering. On average, around 230,000 unique TCR beta nucleotide sequences were sequenced per donor among 398 genotyped donors of the cohort, with around 19% of those sequences being non-productive.

According to the germline V gene (reference sequence), CDR1 reads LNHDA and CDR2 reads SQIVND. The CDR3 sequence holds 16 residues, the cysteine and phenylalanine included. Of all the DNA, just the CDR3 is kept, 48 bases in frame from base 1. V sheds 7 bases and J sheds 3 bases, leaving 19 bases between their ends. Study-wide conclusions, independent of this receptor: In a later analysis, TCR association rates were found to vary across HLA loci, with the most associated TCRs seen for DRB1 alleles and the fewest for HLA-C alleles. The 87-base-pair reads could not distinguish some IMGT-functional V segments, including TRBV6-2 and TRBV6-3, so those segments were excluded. A further reported finding was that TCR beta sequences accurately predicted the HLA-A and HLA-B alleles for most subjects in the first cohort. The classifier was reported to diagnose cytomegalovirus status with high specificity and sensitivity in both the original cohort and the validation cohort. It was suggested by the authors that the approach could potentially be generalized to other disease states and immunological phenotypes. An earlier analysis of approximately 500 of the donors showed that most TCR beta V segments appeared in productive rearrangements either about 87% or about 30% of the time, which broadly matched IMGT annotations. Strong co-occurrence of HLA alleles, especially DR and DQ, made assigning TCR associations to individual alleles difficult. The cohort was sequenced for TCR beta chains only, and without alpha or paired-chain data the features that could be detected were limited. A later genetic analysis reported fewer N-insertions in productive TCRs among donors in an Asian-associated ancestry cluster than the roughly 640-donor mean. Linkage disequilibrium might explain the correlated functional status among segregating V segments, but an unknown experimental factor could not be ruled out. In a later analysis, 15,000 to 20,000 TCR beta sequences were associated with specific HLA alleles at a false discovery rate of 0.05. In a later genetic analysis, a missense DCLRE1C variant was associated with V-gene and J-gene trimming of TCR beta chains, and the association was replicated in an independent cohort. A later analysis found that HLA-associated TCR beta chains were more clonally expanded and had lower generation probabilities than equally common non-associated chains. Because HLA typing was unavailable for some donors at each locus, only the typed subset was used in association tests. Around 16 rarely observed V segments, including chromosome 9 orphons, were excluded from the earlier analysis of a few hundred of the donors because counts were too low. In a later analysis, most CMV-associated TCR beta chains were found to appear HLA-restricted, with HLA associations seemingly driven largely by CMV exposure. The only immune exposure information available for the cohort was CMV serostatus. The study gave a list of about 160 TCR beta chains associated with cytomegalovirus. Sequencing depth was assumed to be roughly uniform across donors in the presence/absence analyses, though that assumption may not hold. The sequencing pipeline was judged likely to have produced a cluster of highly shared sequence variants as a technical artifact. Several of the top co-occurrence clusters appeared to be linked to parvovirus B19, influenza, CMV and Epstein-Barr virus, according to a later analysis. A few of the identified cytomegalovirus-associated TCR beta chains were confirmed in vitro to be specific for cytomegalovirus antigens. Across donors, most TCR sequences were observed very rarely, whereas some public TCRs were present in many individuals.

The cohort was made up of about 610 healthy bone marrow donors. All cohort members were sampled while nominally healthy, although unrecorded immune exposures were likely present. The donor was CMV seronegative and belonged to the group of over 350 seronegative cohort members. Every donor gave a peripheral blood sample, and the peripheral blood mononuclear cells from that sample were used for TCR beta sequencing. Genomic DNA was extracted from the blood cell samples with the Qiagen DNeasy Blood Extraction Kit. Preparation of the library involved the immunoSEQ multiplex PCR assay. For the multiplex PCR, a mixture combining 60 forward primers for TCR Vbeta segments and 13 reverse primers for TCR Jbeta segments was used. The CDR3 region of rearranged TCR beta genes was amplified from genomic DNA with a multiplex PCR assay. Amplified TCR beta libraries were sequenced as 87-base-pair reads on the Illumina HiSeq System. The study's processing was this. A later analysis tallied approximately 87 million unique TCR beta chains across the 700 or so repertoires, and some 10 million of those chains were shared by two or more donors. Raw reads were error-corrected and collapsed into unique sequences by a nearest-neighbor algorithm in which closely related sequences were merged to remove PCR and sequencing errors. V, D and J gene segments were assigned by aligning CDR3 sequences to IMGT reference sequences. For a sequence to be retained, at least a six-nucleotide match to both a V gene segment and a J gene segment was required. Rearrangements were classified as productive when the CDR3 lacked stop codons and remained in frame with V and J, and all other rearrangements were classified as non-productive. Following IMGT convention, CDR3 was defined as the stretch from the second conserved V-encoded cysteine up to the conserved J-encoded phenylalanine. The earlier analysis of some 550 of the donors excluded any sequence lacking an unambiguous match to a single V gene segment. An earlier analysis of under 750 of the donors called V segments functional above 56.7% productive rearrangements and segregating when the between-donor standard deviation exceeded 5%. A statistical classification framework was developed to diagnose cytomegalovirus status using the catalog of TCR beta chain sequences. In a later analysis, V and J genes were assigned by comparing TCR nucleotide sequences against IMGT/GENE-DB human TR gene sequences. In a later analysis, CDR3 sequences and most-parsimonious VDJ recombination scenarios were assigned using the TCRdist pipeline. In a later analysis, each TCR beta chain was defined by its CDR3 amino acid sequence together with its V-gene family, and reads without a unique V-gene family were excluded. To address suspected cross-contamination and a sequencing artifact, a later analysis removed 550 to 750 highly shared, low-generation-probability nucleotide sequences. For each public chain, a later analysis derived a clonal expansion index from normalized ranks of inferred template counts within each repertoire. In a later analysis, generation probabilities were computed using a VDJ recombination model fitted to out-of-frame rearrangements, and the results were checked against IGoR. A later analysis scored TCR-TCR, TCR-HLA and TCR-CMV co-occurrence with hypergeometric tests, applying a repertoire-size bias correction to TCR pairs. A later analysis estimated false discovery rates by permuting HLA or CMV assignments 20 times. In a later analysis, co-occurring TCRs were grouped using DBSCAN, and TCRdist sequence similarity was added for clustering within HLA-allele-positive subsets. Co-occurrence clustering excluded repertoires with fewer than 30,000 or more than 120,000 public chains, plus five with anomalous nucleotide sharing. Sourced from immuneACCESS, this table was stored by TCRdb with only in-frame sequences that have V and J called. A share of the clones is absent; for the studies checked, an unresolved V gene accounts for under half, and the remainder has no known explanation. V and J calls and clone size are those listed in that table; D and trimming were worked out from the DNA. The sample profile shows about 190,000 clones; over 70% of them were found once. Less than 4.5% of the sample goes to the ten largest clones.

Note on this clone: Which antigen it targets is not known. Base qualities are not at hand, and no much larger clone is one base apart.

The sample taken for sequencing was PBMCs. The receptor was isolated from a man in his fifties or sixties in good health and CMV-seronegative. The receptor chain draws on TRBV19 and TRBJ1-3; no D gene call is confident. The CDR3 reads CASTPRGREDGNTIYF. The DNA is TGTGCCAGTACCCCCCGAGGGAGGGAGGATGGAAACACCATATATTTT. Reference TRBV19 and TRBJ1-3 proteins supply the regions before and after the CDR3; the full variable domain is: DGGITQSPKYLFRKEGQNVTLSCEQNLNHDAMYWYRQDPGQGLRLIYYSQIVNDFQKGDIAEGYSVSREKKESFPLTVTSAQKNPTAFYLCASTPRGREDGNTIYFGEGSWLTVV.